The 31 T cell receptor beta chains given below trace back to one sample, sequenced in a study of OX40 agonist ivuxolimab in advanced cancers. TCRdb's table, derived via immunoSEQ multiplex PCR, lists solely in-frame clones and lacks some. This sample has about 82,000 clones, with more than 70% found just once. The sample here was CD4+ or CD8+ T cells sorted from blood, taken in a trial of the OX40 agonist ivuxolimab. The receptor source for this set is an adult with an advanced solid tumor such as melanoma, head and neck, liver or kidney cancer.

CDR3 sequence reads: CASSISGGTDTQYF. The DNA of the CDR3 is TGTGCCAGTAGTATATCCGGGGGCACAGATACGCAGTATTTT. The V gene is TRBV19, the J gene TRBJ2-3; a possible D gene is TRBD2 (5 bases). This CDR3 has 14 amino acids. The germline V gene encodes CDR1 LNHDA and CDR2 SQIVND (reference sequence). V gave up 2 bases and J gave up 1 base, with 7 bases separating them.

The DNA of the CDR3 is TGTGCCAGCAGCTTCGGCGGCACCACCTACGAGCAGTACGTC. Translated, it gives CASSFGGTTYEQYV. The chain links TRBV5-7 to TRBJ2-7; D not resolved. TRBV5-7 is an ORF, with its function uncertain. V was pared by 2 bases and J by 2 bases, with 11 bases between. The CDR3 contains 14 residues.

This clone occurred a few times. The rearrangement links TRBV7-2 to TRBJ2-2; 7 bases fit TRBD2. Germline CDR1 and CDR2: SGHTA and FQGNSA. The CDR3 is made up of 15 amino acids. After removal of 3 bases from V and 5 bases from J, the junction contained 6 bases not matched to a gene. The CDR3 region is CASSFRAGVTGELFF. The CDR3 DNA is TGTGCCAGCAGCTTCCGTGCGGGGGTAACCGGGGAGCTGTTTTTT. The variable domain in full, completed from reference TRBV7-2 and TRBJ2-2, reads GAGVSQSPSNKVTEKGKDVELRCDPISGHTALYWYRQSLGQGLEFLIYFQGNSAPDKSGLPSDRFSAERTGGSVSTLTIQRTQQEDSAVYLCASSFRAGVTGELFFGEGSRLTVL.

V usage is TRBV4-2 and J usage is TRBJ1-3, with D uncertain. The CDR3 has 16 amino acids. Trimming took off 4 bases at V and 0 bases at J, with 13 bases between the two ends. Germline V lookup: CDR1 LGHNA, CDR2 YNFKEQ. As DNA, the CDR3 is TGTGCCAGCAGCCGAGAGACGGGATACTCTGGAAACACCATATATTTT. Its translation: CASSRETGYSGNTIYF.

The chain joins TRBV10-1 to TRBJ2-2; possible D gene TRBD1, 6 bases. V was trimmed by 4 bases and J by 1 base, leaving 7 bases between them. CDR1 and CDR2 (germline): WNHNN, SYGVQD (reference sequence). The CDR3 runs 14 residues. CDR3 nucleotide sequence: TGCGCCAGCAGTGGACAGGTGAACACCGGGGAGCTGTTTTTT. It specifies CASSGQVNTGELFF.

The rearrangement joins TRBV4-1 to TRBJ1-1, with 9 nucleotides matching TRBD1. The length of the CDR3 is 14 residues. Germline CDR1 reads MGHRA; CDR2 reads YSYEKL. After removal of 4 bases from V and 6 bases from J, the junction contained 6 bases not matched to a gene. CDR3 bases: TGCGCCAGCAGCCGACCGGGACAGGGTCCTGAAGCTTTCTTT. It encodes CASSRPGQGPEAFF.

The CDR3 loop is CASRNLGGYTF. CDR3 nucleotide sequence: TGTGCCAGCCGCAATTTGGGGGGCTACACCTTC. The V and J genes are TRBV6-5 and TRBJ1-2; D is uncertain. The CDR3 extends over 11 amino acids. Trimming removed 8 bases from V and 8 bases from J, with 12 bases in between. Germline CDR1 reads MNHEY; CDR2 reads SVGAGI.

The genes are TRBV9 and TRBJ1-4; D gene ambiguous. V dropped 4 bases and J dropped 8 bases, with 18 bases sitting between them. Looked up from germline, CDR1 is SGDLS and CDR2 is YYNGEE. CDR3 length: 15 residues. The CDR3 DNA reads as TGTGCCAGCAGCTCGAGCGGGGATCGTTTAGAAAAACTGTTTTTT. This sequence encodes CASSSSGDRLEKLFF. Full variable domain (missing parts from reference TRBV9 and TRBJ1-4): DSGVTQTPKHLITATGQRVTLRCSPRSGDLSVYWYQQSLDQGLQFLIQYYNGEERAKGNILERFSAQQFPDLHSELNLSSLELGDSALYFCASSSSGDRLEKLFFGSGTQLSVL.

The chain is built from TRBV7-9 and TRBJ2-3; TRBD2 agrees at 8 bases. J gave up 3 bases and V 2 bases, and 10 bases lay outside the gene matches. The germline CDR1 and CDR2 sequences are SEHNR and FQNEAQ (reference sequence). The CDR3 covers 17 residues. The CDR3: CASSLMRAGGGTDTQYF. DNA for the CDR3: TGTGCCAGCAGCTTAATGCGGGCCGGCGGGGGGACAGATACGCAGTATTTT.

The CDR3 region is CASSLERNGGEQFF. As DNA, the CDR3 is TGTGCCAGCAGCTTGGAAAGGAATGGCGGTGAGCAGTTCTTC. The rearrangement joins TRBV5-4 to TRBJ2-1; D is unresolved. V was trimmed by 0 bases and J by 9 bases, leaving 13 bases between them. The CDR3 loop spans 14 amino acids. The germline CDR1 and CDR2 sequences are SGHNT and YYREEE (reference sequence). Full variable domain (remainder filled in from reference TRBV5-4 and TRBJ2-1): ETGVTQSPTHLIKTRGQQVTLRCSSQSGHNTVSWYQQALGQGPQFIFQYYREEENGRGNFPPRFSGLQFPNYSSELNVNALELDDSALYLCASSLERNGGEQFFGPGTRLTVL.

The chain joins TRBV2 to TRBJ1-4; D not certain. There are 14 residues in the CDR3. Germline values: CDR1 SNHLY, CDR2 FYNNEI. V gave up 7 bases and J gave up 6 bases, with 15 bases separating them. CDR3 coding DNA: TGTGCCAGCACAAGAGGCAGATTGTATGAAAAACTGTTTTTT. It translates to CASTRGRLYEKLFF.

V usage is TRBV5-1 and J usage is TRBJ2-3; 7 nucleotides line up with TRBD2. In germline, CDR1 is SGHRS, CDR2 YFSETQ. CDR3 size: 17 residues. V dropped 8 bases and J dropped 2; count of bases not matched to a gene: 17. CDR3 loop: CASRSIGSGAHTDTQYF. CDR3 in DNA: TGCGCCAGTAGGAGCATCGGAAGCGGGGCCCACACAGATACGCAGTATTTT.

The chain combines TRBV19 with TRBJ2-3; TRBD2 matches at 16 bases. Germline loops: CDR1 LNHDA, CDR2 SQIVND (reference sequence). Trimming removed 5 bases from V and 1 base from J; junction bases left unmatched: 6. CDR3 length: 18 amino acids. DNA for the CDR3: TGTGCCAGTAGTTGGGGACTAGCGGGGGGGCAGGGCACAGATACGCAGTATTTT. Residues: CASSWGLAGGQGTDTQYF.

This chain links TRBV7-9 with TRBJ2-3; D ambiguous. Between the trimmed V and J ends, which lost 4 bases and 6 bases, there was a span of 14 bases. Per germline, CDR1 SEHNR and CDR2 FQNEAQ (reference sequence). The CDR3 has 14 residues. CDR3 region: CASSSSAVVDTQYF. The CDR3 bases are TGTGCCAGCAGCTCATCTGCCGTCGTCGATACGCAGTATTTT.

The CDR3 loop reads CASSFGQGFAAPLHF. The CDR3 DNA reads as TGTGCCAGCAGTTTTGGACAGGGATTCGCGGCACCCCTCCACTTT. The V gene is TRBV7-9, the J gene TRBJ1-6; 8 bases are shared with TRBD1. This CDR3 contains 15 residues. Germline V gene sequence: CDR1 SEHNR, CDR2 FQNEAQ (reference sequence). V lost 6 bases and J lost 11; bases outside the gene matches: 12.

The chain joins TRBV11-2 to TRBJ2-1, with D hard to call. This CDR3 is built from 14 residues. V was pared by 0 bases and J by 6 bases, with 9 bases between. Germline V gives CDR1 SGHAT, CDR2 FQNNGV. The CDR3 loop is CASSLESGLNEQFF. The CDR3 DNA reads TGTGCCAGCAGCTTAGAATCGGGCCTCAATGAGCAGTTCTTC.

Points on this clone: The sample carries other DNA sequences with the same CDR3. The chain recombines TRBV5-1 with TRBJ1-3, with TRBD1 as a possible D gene (5 bases). Germline V gene data show CDR1 as SGHRS and CDR2 as YFSETQ. The CDR3 sequence is 15 residues long. V dropped 4 bases and J dropped 4 bases, with 15 bases sitting between them. The CDR3 DNA follows: TGCGCCAGCAGCCTCTCAGGAGGGGACGGAAACACCATATATTTT. Its protein product is CASSLSGGDGNTIYF.

V gene TRBV5-5 combines with J gene TRBJ2-3; TRBD1 agrees at 8 bases. The V and J ends lost 0 bases and 2 bases, in that order; junction bases with no gene match: 8. Germline loops: CDR1 SGHKS, CDR2 YYEKEE (reference sequence). The CDR3 is 17 residues long. The CDR3 sequence is CASSLGQGISFTDTQYF. For the CDR3, the DNA is TGTGCCAGCAGCTTGGGACAGGGGATATCCTTCACAGATACGCAGTATTTT.

The rearrangement links TRBV2 to TRBJ2-7, with D maybe TRBD2 (5 bases). Trimming cost V 8 bases and J 0 bases, with 14 bases left between them. CDR1 is SNHLY, CDR2 FYNNEI, per germline. CDR3 length: 14 residues. CDR3 residues: CASSERAYSYEQYV. Here the CDR3 DNA reads TGTGCCAGCTCGGAGAGGGCCTACTCCTACGAGCAGTACGTC.

This sequence joins TRBV14 and TRBJ2-5; D remains unclear. The germline V and J ends were trimmed by 1 base and 8 bases, with 5 bases remaining between them. Germline-derived CDR1 and CDR2 are SGHDN and FVKESK. The CDR3 covers 11 residues. The CDR3 sequence: CASSQVATQYF. The CDR3 bases are TGTGCCAGCAGCCAAGTCGCTACCCAGTACTTC. Supplemented by reference TRBV14 and TRBJ2-5, the full variable domain reads EAGVTQFPSHSVIEKGQTVTLRCDPISGHDNLYWYRRVMGKEIKFLLHFVKESKQDESGMPNNRFLAERTGGTYSTLKVQPAELEDSGVYFCASSQVATQYFGPGTRLLVL.

This chain uses TRBV28 with TRBJ2-7; D is possibly TRBD1 or TRBD2 (5 bases each). V was pared by 7 bases and J by 2 bases, with 12 bases between. This CDR3 is built from 13 residues. Germline V gives CDR1 MDHEN, CDR2 SYDVKM. CDR3 sequence: CASTRGSAYEQYV. CDR3 coding DNA: TGTGCCAGCACGAGGGGTTCTGCCTACGAGCAGTACGTC.

The chain links TRBV4-3 to TRBJ1-2; TRBD1 might be the D (5 bases). CDR1 and CDR2 from the germline V gene are LGHNA and YSLEER. This CDR3 is 13 amino acids long. Trimming took 2 bases from V and 5 from J, leaving 9 bases between them. The CDR3 loop reads CASSQWGLYGYTF. Here the CDR3 DNA reads TGCGCCAGCAGCCAATGGGGCCTATATGGCTACACCTTC.

The J gene is TRBJ1-1, the V gene TRBV5-1; D is possibly TRBD1 (5 bases). The germline V and J ends were trimmed by 4 bases and 8 bases, with 15 bases remaining between them. The V gene's germline CDR1 is SGHRS and CDR2 YFSETQ. The CDR3 sequence is 13 residues long. CDR3 sequence (DNA): TGCGCCAGCAGCATCCAACCCACAGGAGAAGCTTTCTTT. Amino acids: CASSIQPTGEAFF.

This chain connects TRBV6-5 to TRBJ2-7; D may correspond to TRBD1 or TRBD2 (5 bases each). V lost 2 bases and J lost 3, with 14 bases in between. The length of the CDR3 is 15 residues. The V gene's germline CDR1 is MNHEY and CDR2 SVGAGI. In nucleotides, the CDR3 is TGTGCCAGCAGTTACAGGACCGAGGGGCTCTACGAGCAGTACTTC. This translates into CASSYRTEGLYEQYF.

The V call is TRBV6-6, the J call TRBJ1-2; D is perhaps TRBD1 (5 bases). This CDR3 has 14 residues. V was clipped by 6 bases and J by 4 bases, with 15 bases between them. Germline-derived CDR1 and CDR2 are MNHNY and SVGAGI (reference sequence). The CDR3 loop reads CASRGAGAGYGYTF. CDR3 DNA sequence: TGTGCCAGCAGAGGTGCCGGGGCCGGCTATGGCTACACCTTC.

The genes are TRBV4-3 and TRBJ1-2; TRBD1 agrees at 7 bases. The CDR3 consists of 14 residues. J lost 7 bases, V lost 4 bases, and 9 bases had no gene match. CDR1 and CDR2 from the germline V gene are LGHNA and YSLEER. CDR3: CASSLRQGVGGYTF. The CDR3 DNA follows: TGCGCCAGCAGCCTAAGGCAGGGGGTGGGTGGCTACACCTTC.

The chain couples TRBV2 to TRBJ1-2; D is unresolved. The CDR3 spans 10 residues. Trimming stripped 10 bases from V and 2 bases from J, with 5 bases between. Germline values: CDR1 SNHLY, CDR2 FYNNEI. CDR3 amino acids: CATQNYGYTF. The CDR3 DNA follows: TGTGCCACCCAAAACTATGGCTACACCTTC.

This clone was observed a single time. The V gene is TRBV2, the J gene TRBJ2-3; D is ambiguous. The V gene lost 4 bases and the J gene lost 0 bases, with 8 bases spanning the gap. The CDR3 has 14 residues. The germline gives CDR1 SNHLY, CDR2 FYNNEI. DNA of the CDR3: TGTGCCAGCAGTGTCGGGTTGAGCACAGATACGCAGTATTTT. This codes for CASSVGLSTDTQYF.

This clone was observed a few times. The V gene is TRBV6-5, the J gene TRBJ1-1; D remains ambiguous. There are 16 residues in the CDR3. With 2 bases removed from V and 0 bases from J, the gap between germline ends came to 13 bases. The germline V gene has CDR1 MNHEY and CDR2 SVGAGI. The CDR3 is CASSYAFRHMNTEAFF. The CDR3 DNA reads TGTGCCAGCAGTTACGCCTTCCGACACATGAACACTGAAGCTTTCTTT.

V is TRBV19 and J is TRBJ1-2; D unresolved. V was pared by 2 bases and J by 7 bases, with 14 bases between. The germline CDR1 and CDR2 sequences are LNHDA and SQIVND (reference sequence). CDR3 size: 14 residues. The CDR3 is CASSIRTLAGGYTF. The CDR3 nucleotides are TGTGCCAGTAGTATAAGGACCCTAGCAGGTGGCTACACCTTC.

The V and J genes are TRBV29-1 and TRBJ2-3; D may be TRBD2 (5 bases). V was trimmed by 3 bases and J by 2 bases, leaving 9 bases between them. Per the germline V gene, CDR1 is SQVTM and CDR2 is ANQGSEA. CDR3 length equals 13 residues. CDR3 bases: TGCAGCGTTGACGAGGGCTTCACAGATACGCAGTATTTT. Translation gives CSVDEGFTDTQYF.